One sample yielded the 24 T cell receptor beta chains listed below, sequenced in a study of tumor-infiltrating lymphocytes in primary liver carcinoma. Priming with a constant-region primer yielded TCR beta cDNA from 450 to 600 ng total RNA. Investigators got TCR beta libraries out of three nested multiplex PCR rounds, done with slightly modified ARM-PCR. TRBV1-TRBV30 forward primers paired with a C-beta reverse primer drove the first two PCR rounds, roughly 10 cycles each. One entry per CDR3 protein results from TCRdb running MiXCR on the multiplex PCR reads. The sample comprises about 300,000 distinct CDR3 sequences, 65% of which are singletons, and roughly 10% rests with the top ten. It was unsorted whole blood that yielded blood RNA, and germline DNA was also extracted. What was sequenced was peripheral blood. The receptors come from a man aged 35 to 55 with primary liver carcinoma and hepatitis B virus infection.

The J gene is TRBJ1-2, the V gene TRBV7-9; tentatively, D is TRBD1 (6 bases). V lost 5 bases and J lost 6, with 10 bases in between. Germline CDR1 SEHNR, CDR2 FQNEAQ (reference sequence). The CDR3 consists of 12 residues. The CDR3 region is CASSRDKNGYTF. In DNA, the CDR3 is TGTGCCAGCAGCCGGGACAAAAATGGCTACACCTTC.

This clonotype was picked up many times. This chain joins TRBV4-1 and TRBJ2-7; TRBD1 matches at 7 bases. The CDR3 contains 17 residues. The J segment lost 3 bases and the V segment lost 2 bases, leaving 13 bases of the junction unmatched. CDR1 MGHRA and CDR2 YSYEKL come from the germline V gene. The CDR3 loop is CASSQSETGIDIYEQYF. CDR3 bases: TGCGCCAGCAGCCAATCTGAGACAGGGATTGATATCTACGAGCAGTACTTC.

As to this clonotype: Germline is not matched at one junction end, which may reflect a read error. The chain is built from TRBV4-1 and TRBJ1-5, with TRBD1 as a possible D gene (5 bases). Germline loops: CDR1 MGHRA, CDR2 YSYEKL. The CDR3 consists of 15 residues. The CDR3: CAISQDGTGQHPQHF. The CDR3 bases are TGCGCCATCAGCCAAGATGGTACGGGGCAACATCCCCAGCATTTT.

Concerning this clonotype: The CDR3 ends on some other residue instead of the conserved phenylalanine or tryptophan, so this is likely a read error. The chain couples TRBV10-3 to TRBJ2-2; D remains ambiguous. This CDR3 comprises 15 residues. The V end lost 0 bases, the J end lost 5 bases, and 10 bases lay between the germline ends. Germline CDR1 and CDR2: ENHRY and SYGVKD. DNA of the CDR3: TGTGCCATCAGTGAGTCGACGGCAAAAACCGGGGAGCTGTTTTCT. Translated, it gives CAISESTAKTGELFS.

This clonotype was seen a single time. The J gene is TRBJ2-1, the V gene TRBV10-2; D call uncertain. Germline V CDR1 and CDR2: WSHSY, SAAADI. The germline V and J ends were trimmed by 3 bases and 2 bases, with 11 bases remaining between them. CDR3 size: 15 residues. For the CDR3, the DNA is TGCGCCAGCAGTGATTATGGTGGTGCCTACAATGAGCAGTTCTTC. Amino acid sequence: CASSDYGGAYNEQFF.

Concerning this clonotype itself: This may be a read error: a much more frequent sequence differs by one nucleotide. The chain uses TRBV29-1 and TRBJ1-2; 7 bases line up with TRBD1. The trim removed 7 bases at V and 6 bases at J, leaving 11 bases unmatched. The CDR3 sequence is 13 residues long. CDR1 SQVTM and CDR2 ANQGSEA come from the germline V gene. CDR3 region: CSAFPQGTDGYTF. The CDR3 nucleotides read TGCAGCGCCTTTCCACAGGGGACGGATGGCTACACCTTC.

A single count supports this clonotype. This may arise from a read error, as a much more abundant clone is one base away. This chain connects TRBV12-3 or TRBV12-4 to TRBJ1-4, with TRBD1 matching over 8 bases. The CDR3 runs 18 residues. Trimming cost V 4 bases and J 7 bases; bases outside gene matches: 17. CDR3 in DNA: TGTGCCAGCAGTTCAACAGGGGGATGGGGCGTCGAGGTTGAAAAACTGTTTTTT. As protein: CASSSTGGWGVEVEKLFF.

CDR3 loop: CASRLAGGCKNEQYF. The CDR3 DNA is TGTGCCAGCAGGTTAGCGGGAGGGTGTAAGAACGAGCAGTACTTC. The chain recombines TRBV28 with TRBJ2-7; the match to TRBD2 covers 11 bases. The CDR3 runs 15 residues. V lost 6 bases, J lost 5 bases, and 9 bases stayed unmatched. CDR1 and CDR2 from the germline V gene are MDHEN and SYDVKM.

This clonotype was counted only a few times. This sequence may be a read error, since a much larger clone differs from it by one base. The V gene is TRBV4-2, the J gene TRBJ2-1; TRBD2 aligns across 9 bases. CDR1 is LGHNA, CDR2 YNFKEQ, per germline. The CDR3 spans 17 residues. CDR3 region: CASSQDTATSGYDEQFF. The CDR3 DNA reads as TGTGCCAGCAGCCAAGATACCGCGACTAGCGGCTACGATGAGCAGTTCTTC.

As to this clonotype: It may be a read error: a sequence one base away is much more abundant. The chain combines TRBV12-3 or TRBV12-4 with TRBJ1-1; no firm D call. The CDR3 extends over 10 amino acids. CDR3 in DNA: TGTGCCAGCGGGAGGACTGAAGCTTCCTTT. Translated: CASGRTEASF.

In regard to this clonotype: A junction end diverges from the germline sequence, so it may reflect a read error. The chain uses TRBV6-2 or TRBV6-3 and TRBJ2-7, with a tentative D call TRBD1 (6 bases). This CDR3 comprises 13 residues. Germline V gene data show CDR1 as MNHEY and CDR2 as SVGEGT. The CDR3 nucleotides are TGTGCCACCGTCTCCGGGACACAAGACGAGCAGTGCTTC. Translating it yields CATVSGTQDEQCF.

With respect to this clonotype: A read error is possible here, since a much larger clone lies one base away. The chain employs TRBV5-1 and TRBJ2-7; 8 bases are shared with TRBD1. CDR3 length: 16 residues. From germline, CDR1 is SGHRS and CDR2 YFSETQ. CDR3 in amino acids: CAGSLVEGQVGYEQYF. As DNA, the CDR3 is TGCGCCGGCAGCTTGGTCGAGGGACAGGTCGGCTACGAGCAGTACTTC.

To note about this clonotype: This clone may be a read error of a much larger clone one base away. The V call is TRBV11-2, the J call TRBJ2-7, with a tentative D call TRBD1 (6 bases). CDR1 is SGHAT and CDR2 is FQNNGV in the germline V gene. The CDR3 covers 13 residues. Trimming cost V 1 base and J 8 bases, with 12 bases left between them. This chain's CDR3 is CASSLGTVGKQYF. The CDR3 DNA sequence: TGTGCCAGCAGCTTAGGGACAGTGGGCAAGCAGTACTTC.

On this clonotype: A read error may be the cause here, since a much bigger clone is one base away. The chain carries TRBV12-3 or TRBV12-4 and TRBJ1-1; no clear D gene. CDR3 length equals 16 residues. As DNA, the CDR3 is TGTGCCAGCAGTTTATCTTGGGGTACCCTGAACACTGGAGCTTTCTTT. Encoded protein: CASSLSWGTLNTGAFF.

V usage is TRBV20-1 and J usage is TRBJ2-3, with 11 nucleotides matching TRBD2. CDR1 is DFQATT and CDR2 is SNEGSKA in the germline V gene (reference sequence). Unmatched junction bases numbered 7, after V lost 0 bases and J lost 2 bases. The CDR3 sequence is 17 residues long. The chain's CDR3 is CSARDVGLAGYTDTQYF. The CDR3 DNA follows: TGCAGTGCTAGAGACGTCGGACTAGCGGGTTACACAGATACGCAGTATTTT.

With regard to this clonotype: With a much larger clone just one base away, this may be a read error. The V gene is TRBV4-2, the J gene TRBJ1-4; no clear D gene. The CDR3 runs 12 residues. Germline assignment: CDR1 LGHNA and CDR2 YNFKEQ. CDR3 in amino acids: CAGSQAGEKLFF. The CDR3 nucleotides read TGTGCCGGCAGCCAAGCTGGGGAAAAACTGTTTTTT.

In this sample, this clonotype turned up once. The CDR3, as DNA: TGCGCCAGCAGCTTGACAAGGGCTGTGGCAGATACGCAGTATTTT. Its translation is CASSLTRAVADTQYF. The rearrangement uses TRBV5-1 and TRBJ2-3; unclear D gene. V was trimmed by 1 base and J by 4 bases, leaving 13 bases between them. The CDR3 totals 15 residues. The germline V gene has CDR1 SGHRS and CDR2 YFSETQ. The whole variable domain, filled in from reference TRBV5-1 and TRBJ2-3, reads KAGVTQTPRYLIKTRGQQVTLSCSPISGHRSVSWYQQTPGQGLQFLFEYFSETQRNKGNFPGRFSGRQFSNSRSEMNVSTLELGDSALYLCASSLTRAVADTQYFGPGTRLTVL.

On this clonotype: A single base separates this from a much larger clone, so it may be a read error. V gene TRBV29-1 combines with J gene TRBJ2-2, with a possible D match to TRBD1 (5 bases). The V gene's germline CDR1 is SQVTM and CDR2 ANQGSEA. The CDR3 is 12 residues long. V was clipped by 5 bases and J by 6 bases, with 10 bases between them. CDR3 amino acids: CSVIPGPGELFF. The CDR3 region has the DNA TGCAGCGTTATACCAGGGCCCGGGGAGCTGTTTTTT.

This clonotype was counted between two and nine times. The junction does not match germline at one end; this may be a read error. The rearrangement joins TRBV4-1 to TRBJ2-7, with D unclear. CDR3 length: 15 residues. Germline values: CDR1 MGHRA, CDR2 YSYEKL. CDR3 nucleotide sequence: TGCGCCAGCAGCCAAGATTTCCCCCAAAACTACAAGCAGTACTTC. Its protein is CASSQDFPQNYKQYF.

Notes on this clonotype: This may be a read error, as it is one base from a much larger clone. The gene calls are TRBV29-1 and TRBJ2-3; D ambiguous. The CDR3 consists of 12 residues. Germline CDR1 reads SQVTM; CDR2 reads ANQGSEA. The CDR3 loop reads CIVVGDTDTQYF. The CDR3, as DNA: TGCATCGTTGTTGGCGACACAGATACGCAGTATTTT.

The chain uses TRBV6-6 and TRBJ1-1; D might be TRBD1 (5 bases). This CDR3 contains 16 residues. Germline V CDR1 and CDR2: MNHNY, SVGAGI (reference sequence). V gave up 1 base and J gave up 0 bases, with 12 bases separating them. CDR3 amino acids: CASSYWGGTMNTEAFF. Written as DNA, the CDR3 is TGTGCCAGCAGTTACTGGGGGGGGACCATGAACACTGAAGCTTTCTTT.

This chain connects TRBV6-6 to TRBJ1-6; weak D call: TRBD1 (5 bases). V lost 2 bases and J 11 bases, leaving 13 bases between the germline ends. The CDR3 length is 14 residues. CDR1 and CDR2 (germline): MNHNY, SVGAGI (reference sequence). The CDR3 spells CASSYTGKDPPLHF. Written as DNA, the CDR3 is TGTGCCAGCAGTTACACAGGAAAGGATCCACCCCTCCACTTT.

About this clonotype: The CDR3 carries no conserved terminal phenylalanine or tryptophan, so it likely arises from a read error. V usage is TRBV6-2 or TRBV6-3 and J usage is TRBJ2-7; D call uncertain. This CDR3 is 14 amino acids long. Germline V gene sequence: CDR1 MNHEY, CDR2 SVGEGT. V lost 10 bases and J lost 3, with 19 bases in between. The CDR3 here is CANSSLIHDYEQYI. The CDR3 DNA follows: TGTGCCAACAGCTCCCTAATTCACGACTACGAGCAGTACATC.

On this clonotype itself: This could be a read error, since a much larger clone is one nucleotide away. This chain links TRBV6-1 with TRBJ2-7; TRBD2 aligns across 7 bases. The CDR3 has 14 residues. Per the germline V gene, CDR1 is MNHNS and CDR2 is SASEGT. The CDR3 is CVSSGLADPYEQYF. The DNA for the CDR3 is TGTGTCAGCAGTGGGCTAGCGGATCCCTACGAGCAGTACTTC.